This entry lists 27 T cell receptor beta chains sequenced from one sample in a study of cytotoxic CD8 clonotypes in ibrutinib-treated CLL. Repertoires were generated with immunoSEQ multiplex PCR, while TCRdb's copy carries only in-frame clones and drops some. In the table there are some 50,000 clones, less than 70% of which are singletons. The sequenced sample was PBMCs, obtained after 12 months of ibrutinib treatment. All receptors derive from a human donor with chronic lymphocytic leukemia.

The chain couples TRBV5-1 to TRBJ1-2; D is uncertain. Trimming shortened V by 0 bases and J by 8 bases, and 8 bases separated the two germline ends. This CDR3 spans 12 amino acids. Germline lookup yields CDR1 SGHRS and CDR2 YFSETQ. The chain's CDR3 is CASSLVGKGYTF. CDR3 in DNA: TGCGCCAGCAGCTTGGTTGGGAAGGGCTACACCTTC. The full variable domain, completed using reference TRBV5-1 and TRBJ1-2, is KAGVTQTPRYLIKTRGQQVTLSCSPISGHRSVSWYQQTPGQGLQFLFEYFSETQRNKGNFPGRFSGRQFSNSRSEMNVSTLELGDSALYLCASSLVGKGYTFGSGTRLTVV.

There are many counts of this clone. V gene TRBV11-2 combines with J gene TRBJ2-1, with 11 nucleotides matching TRBD2. The CDR3 sequence is 18 residues long. CDR1 SGHAT and CDR2 FQNNGV come from the germline V gene. V was clipped by 2 bases and J by 0 bases; unmatched bases: 6. CDR3: CASSLFASGGHSYNEQFF. In DNA form, the CDR3 reads TGTGCCAGCAGCTTATTTGCTAGCGGGGGGCACTCCTACAATGAGCAGTTCTTC.

The chain couples TRBV28 to TRBJ1-5; TRBD1 agrees at 11 bases. Per the germline V gene, CDR1 is MDHEN and CDR2 is SYDVKM. The CDR3 sequence is 16 residues long. The V gene end was trimmed by 5 bases and the J gene end by 5 bases; junction bases not matched to a gene: 8. DNA for the CDR3: TGTGCCAGCAGTGTACCGGGACAGGGGGTTTATCAGCCCCAGCATTTT. It translates to CASSVPGQGVYQPQHF.

The chain joins TRBV2 to TRBJ2-7; D is unclear. V shed 3 bases and J shed 6 bases, with 12 bases lying between them. CDR3 length: 13 amino acids. CDR1 is SNHLY and CDR2 is FYNNEI in the germline V gene. CDR3 nucleotides: TGTGCCAGCAGTGATAATATAGGTGGCGAGCAGTACTTC. Its translation: CASSDNIGGEQYF.

CDR3 in amino acids: CASSLGTGILAYEQYF. As DNA, the CDR3 is TGCGCCAGCAGCTTAGGGACAGGAATTTTGGCCTACGAGCAGTACTTC. The chain is built from TRBV5-1 and TRBJ2-7, with 8 bases identical to TRBD1. V was pared by 2 bases and J by 2 bases, with 9 bases of the junction left unmatched. The CDR3 spans 16 residues. Germline assignment: CDR1 SGHRS and CDR2 YFSETQ.

The genes are TRBV18 and TRBJ2-7, with 16 bases lining up with TRBD2. Germline V gene lookup returns CDR1 KGHSH and CDR2 LQKENI. Trimming at V came to 5 bases and at J to 2 bases, leaving 6 bases not matched to a gene. This CDR3 has 17 residues. This chain's CDR3 is CASSTRGTSGGAYEQYF. In DNA form, the CDR3 reads TGTGCCAGCTCAACCCGAGGGACTAGCGGGGGGGCCTACGAGCAGTACTTC.

This clone showed up just a few times. The V gene is TRBV14, the J gene TRBJ1-2; D is uncertain. This CDR3 comprises 14 residues. Germline loops: CDR1 SGHDN, CDR2 FVKESK. V was cut by 1 base and J by 4 bases, with 10 bases left in between. The CDR3 here is CASSQGQESYGYTF. Written as DNA, the CDR3 is TGTGCCAGCAGCCAAGGTCAAGAGAGCTATGGCTACACCTTC.

The chain employs TRBV18 and TRBJ2-3; 14 bases fit TRBD2. Germline loops: CDR1 KGHSH, CDR2 LQKENI. This CDR3 comprises 16 residues. The J segment lost 1 base and the V segment lost 5 bases, leaving 2 bases of the junction unmatched. The CDR3 DNA reads as TGTGCCAGCTCAGAGGGACTAGCGGGGGGCACAGATACGCAGTATTTT. It yields the protein CASSEGLAGGTDTQYF.

The CDR3, as DNA: TGTGCCAGCAGAGGATTGACCGGGGAGCTGTTTTTT. Protein sequence: CASRGLTGELFF. V and J are TRBV6-6 and TRBJ2-2; D unclear. The CDR3 extends over 12 amino acids. CDR1 is MNHNY and CDR2 is SVGAGI in the germline V gene (reference sequence). V lost 6 bases to trimming and J lost 5 bases, with 7 bases between them.

A remark on this clone: The junction departs from germline at one end; a sequencing error may be responsible. This sequence joins TRBV6-1 and TRBJ2-7, with D possibly matching TRBD1 (5 bases). This CDR3 has 13 amino acids. Germline CDR1 reads MNHNS; CDR2 reads SASEGT. CDR3 nucleotide sequence: TGTGCCAGCAGGGAAGGGGAAAGGGGCGAGCAGTACTTC. This sequence encodes CASREGERGEQYF.

The CDR3 loop reads CASSDRAGDGNEQFF. The CDR3 nucleotides are TGTGCCAGCAGTGACAGGGCAGGGGATGGGAATGAGCAGTTCTTC. V usage is TRBV6-4 and J usage is TRBJ2-1; possibly TRBD1 for D (6 bases). CDR1 is MRHNA, CDR2 SNTAGT, per germline. V was trimmed by 2 bases and J by 7 bases, leaving 15 bases between them. The CDR3 totals 15 residues.

V gene TRBV27 combines with J gene TRBJ1-1, with 9 bases aligning to TRBD1. CDR3 length: 15 residues. With 5 bases clipped from V and 6 bases from J, the junction kept 10 bases outside the gene matches. Germline V gene sequence: CDR1 MNHEY, CDR2 SMNVEV (reference sequence). CDR3: CASSLPGQGLAEAFF. The CDR3 DNA is TGTGCCAGCAGTCTTCCGGGACAGGGTCTCGCTGAAGCTTTCTTT.

V is TRBV11-2 and J is TRBJ2-7; the match to TRBD2 covers 8 bases. The CDR3 length is 15 residues. The V and J ends lost 2 bases and 0 bases, in that order; junction bases with no gene match: 3. Germline assignment: CDR1 SGHAT and CDR2 FQNNGV. The CDR3 DNA sequence: TGTGCCAGCAGCTTACAAGCGGGGGACTCCTACGAGCAGTACTTC. As protein: CASSLQAGDSYEQYF. The variable domain in full, completed from reference TRBV11-2 and TRBJ2-7, reads EAGVAQSPRYKIIEKRQSVAFWCNPISGHATLYWYQQILGQGPKLLIQFQNNGVVDDSQLPKDRFSAERLKGVDSTLKIQPAKLEDSAVYLCASSLQAGDSYEQYFGPGTRLTVT.

This rearrangement joins TRBV15 to TRBJ1-3; D gene ambiguous. The CDR3 extends over 15 amino acids. Trimming cost V 0 bases and J 4 bases, with 10 bases left between them. Germline V gene data show CDR1 as LNHNV and CDR2 as YYDKDF (reference sequence). CDR3 nucleotides: TGTGCCACCAGCAGAGATCCGACACGGGGAAACACCATATATTTT. It yields the protein CATSRDPTRGNTIYF.

This chain links TRBV18 with TRBJ2-7; 8 bases match TRBD1. The J segment lost 2 bases and the V segment lost 2 bases, leaving 2 bases of the junction unmatched. CDR1 and CDR2 from the germline V gene are KGHSH and LQKENI. The CDR3 extends over 14 amino acids. The chain's CDR3 is CASSPWDRTYEQYF. In nucleotides, the CDR3 is TGTGCCAGCTCACCATGGGACAGGACCTACGAGCAGTACTTC.

The chain employs TRBV27 and TRBJ1-5; a weak D match, TRBD1 (6 bases). The V gene's germline CDR1 is MNHEY and CDR2 SMNVEV (reference sequence). Between the trimmed V and J ends, which lost 5 bases and 6 bases, there was a span of 20 bases. CDR3 length: 16 residues. The CDR3 bases are TGTGCCAGCAGTGCCCTCGGGGGGGGCGGTGGTCAGCCCCAGCATTTT. The encoded protein is CASSALGGGGGQPQHF.

The chain combines TRBV7-3 with TRBJ2-5, with D possibly matching TRBD1 (5 bases). V lost 3 bases to trimming and J lost 2 bases, with 7 bases between them. This CDR3 region has 13 residues. Per the germline V gene, CDR1 is SGHTA and CDR2 is FQGTGA. The CDR3 here is CASSFDRQETQYF. DNA for the CDR3: TGTGCCAGCAGCTTCGACAGACAAGAGACCCAGTACTTC.

The chain joins TRBV4-2 to TRBJ2-3; 8 bases are shared with TRBD2. Germline CDR1 and CDR2: LGHNA and YNFKEQ. V trimming: 1 base; J trimming: 0 bases; junction bases outside the gene matches: 6. The CDR3 totals 17 residues. The CDR3 loop is CASSQVISGDSTDTQYF. CDR3 DNA sequence: TGTGCCAGCAGCCAAGTCATTAGCGGGGACAGCACAGATACGCAGTATTTT.

The V call is TRBV29-1, the J call TRBJ2-3; the match to TRBD1 covers 7 bases. V dropped 7 bases and J dropped 4; count of bases not matched to a gene: 8. This CDR3 contains 13 residues. Germline V gene data show CDR1 as SQVTM and CDR2 as ANQGSEA. DNA of the CDR3: TGCAGCGCAAAGACAGGGACCCCAGATACGCAGTATTTT. This codes for CSAKTGTPDTQYF.

The CDR3 loop reads CASSGTSGGADTQYF. The CDR3 nucleotides are TGTGCCAGCAGCGGGACTAGCGGGGGGGCAGATACGCAGTATTTT. The gene calls are TRBV2 and TRBJ2-3; 16 nucleotides line up with TRBD2. Germline V CDR1 and CDR2: SNHLY, FYNNEI. This CDR3 has 15 amino acids. V was clipped by 6 bases and J by 4 bases; unmatched bases: 1. The full variable domain, with the rest looked up from reference TRBV2 and TRBJ2-3, is EPEVTQTPSHQVTQMGQEVILRCVPISNHLYFYWYRQILGQKVEFLVSFYNNEISEKSEIFDDQFSVERPDGSNFTLKIRSTKLEDSAMYFCASSGTSGGADTQYFGPGTRLTVL.

This rearrangement joins TRBV4-1 to TRBJ2-7, with 12 bases matching TRBD2. This CDR3 region has 15 residues. Germline V lookup: CDR1 MGHRA, CDR2 YSYEKL. V shed 3 bases, J shed 2 bases, and the junction held 2 bases outside the gene matches. CDR3 loop: CASSHTSGGTYEQYF. DNA of the CDR3: TGCGCCAGCAGCCATACTAGCGGGGGGACCTACGAGCAGTACTTC.

This clone has a single count. This sequence joins TRBV7-8 and TRBJ2-5, with D possibly being TRBD2 (5 bases). The CDR3 totals 15 residues. Germline V gene lookup returns CDR1 SGHVS and CDR2 FQNEAQ. Trimming cost V 7 bases and J 4 bases, with 19 bases left between them. CDR3 nucleotide sequence: TGTGCCAGCATAAGAGGGTTATATTTCGGAGAGACCCAGTACTTC. It encodes CASIRGLYFGETQYF. Looking up the rest from reference TRBV7-8 and TRBJ2-5 gives the full variable domain: GAGVSQSPRYKVAKRGQDVALRCDPISGHVSLFWYQQALGQGPEFLTYFQNEAQLDKSGLPSDRFFAERPEGSVSTLKIQRTQQEDSAVYLCASIRGLYFGETQYFGPGTRLLVL.

The genes are TRBV27 and TRBJ2-3; 10 bases are shared with TRBD2. This CDR3 has 16 amino acids. Trimming removed 5 bases from V and 5 bases from J; junction bases left unmatched: 10. Germline lookup yields CDR1 MNHEY and CDR2 SMNVEV (reference sequence). Here the CDR3 DNA reads TGTGCCAGCAGTAGATTAGCGGGGGGCCGAAAAGATACGCAGTATTTT. Encoded protein: CASSRLAGGRKDTQYF.

The chain has TRBV29-1 and TRBJ2-1; D may be TRBD2 (6 bases). The CDR3 extends over 13 amino acids. Germline loops: CDR1 SQVTM, CDR2 ANQGSEA. V shed 4 bases and J shed 0 bases, with 7 bases lying between them. CDR3 in amino acids: CSVVGGSYNEQFF. DNA of the CDR3: TGCAGCGTTGTGGGGGGCTCCTACAATGAGCAGTTCTTC.

The chain employs TRBV6-1 and TRBJ1-6; D ambiguous. Germline V CDR1 and CDR2: MNHNS, SASEGT. The CDR3 loop spans 12 amino acids. With 2 bases removed from V and 14 bases from J, the gap between germline ends came to 10 bases. The DNA for the CDR3 is TGTGCCAGCAGTGAACCGGGTCCGTCCCTCCACTTT. This encodes CASSEPGPSLHF.

The chain uses TRBV29-1 and TRBJ1-2, with D tentatively TRBD1 (5 bases). From germline, CDR1 is SQVTM and CDR2 ANQGSEA. The CDR3 runs to 11 residues. V lost 4 bases to trimming and J lost 8 bases, with 11 bases between them. The CDR3 region is CSVGQGGGYTF. The CDR3 region has the DNA TGCAGCGTTGGCCAGGGAGGGGGCTACACCTTC.

Points on this clone: A junction end diverges from the germline sequence, so it may reflect a read error. The chain links TRBV7-7 to TRBJ2-7, with TRBD2 matching 7 bases. The CDR3 spans 14 residues. CDR1 SSHAT and CDR2 FNYEAQ come from the germline V gene (reference sequence). In DNA, the CDR3 is TGTGCTAGCAGCCCTGGACTAGGCAAATACGAGCAGTACTTC. It specifies CASSPGLGKYEQYF.